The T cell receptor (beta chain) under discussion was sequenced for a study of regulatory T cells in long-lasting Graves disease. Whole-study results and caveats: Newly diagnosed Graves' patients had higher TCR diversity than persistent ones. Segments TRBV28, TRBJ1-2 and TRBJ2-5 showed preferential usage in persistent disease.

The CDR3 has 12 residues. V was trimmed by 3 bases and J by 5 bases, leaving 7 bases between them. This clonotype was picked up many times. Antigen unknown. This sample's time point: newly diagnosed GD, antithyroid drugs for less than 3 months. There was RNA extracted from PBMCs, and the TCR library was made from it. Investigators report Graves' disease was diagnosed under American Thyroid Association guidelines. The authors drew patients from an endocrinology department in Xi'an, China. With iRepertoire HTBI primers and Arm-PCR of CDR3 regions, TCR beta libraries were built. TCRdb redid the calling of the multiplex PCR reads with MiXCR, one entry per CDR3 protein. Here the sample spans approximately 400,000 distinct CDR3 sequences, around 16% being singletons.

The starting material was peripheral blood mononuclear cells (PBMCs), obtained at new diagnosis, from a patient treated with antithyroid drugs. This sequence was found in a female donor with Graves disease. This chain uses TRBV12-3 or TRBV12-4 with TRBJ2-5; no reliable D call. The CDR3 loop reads CASSFDGETQYF. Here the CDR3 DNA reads TGTGCCAGCAGTTTTGATGGGGAGACCCAGTACTTC.